This is a list of T cell receptor beta chains from one sample in a study of T cells in Graves' hyperthyroidism and ophthalmopathy. TCRdb passed the multiplex PCR reads through MiXCR, listing each CDR3 protein once. The table lists about 400,000 distinct CDR3 sequences, about 13% of them singletons. The sample taken for sequencing was blood. These receptors were collected from a woman aged 18 to 35 with Graves' hyperthyroidism. CDR3s include the opening cysteine and the closing phenylalanine or tryptophan. The order of the fields is CDR3 DNA, CDR3 protein, clone size, D gene, J gene, V gene. The D gene is left open where the match is weak. Only part of the rows carry a size: once, few, many, or a class if the clone is expanded.

CDR3nt: TGCAGTGCTACCCCCGGGACGCAGGACACAGATACGCAGTATTTT
CDR3aa: CSATPGTQDTDTQYF
abundance: -
d_gene: -
j_gene: TRBJ2-3
v_gene: TRBV20-1

CDR3nt: TGTGCCAGCAGTGAGAAGTCCCCGGCTGGCAATCAGCCCCAGCATTTT
CDR3aa: CASSEKSPAGNQPQHF
abundance: many
d_gene: -
j_gene: TRBJ1-5
v_gene: TRBV2

CDR3nt: TGTGCCAGCAGTTTAAGGGGGCTGGCTACCTACGAGCAGTACTTC
CDR3aa: CASSLRGLATYEQYF
abundance: many
d_gene: TRBD1
j_gene: TRBJ2-7
v_gene: TRBV27

CDR3nt: TGTGCCAGCAGCTTGCTGACAGGGGGGGGGGATGAGCAGTTCTTC
CDR3aa: CASSLLTGGGDEQFF
abundance: many
d_gene: TRBD1
j_gene: TRBJ2-1
v_gene: TRBV5-6

CDR3nt: TGTGCCAGCAGCTCCTCGGCAGTTTCCTACGAGCAGTACTTC
CDR3aa: CASSSSAVSYEQYF
abundance: many
d_gene: -
j_gene: TRBJ2-7
v_gene: TRBV7-9

CDR3nt: TGTGCCAGCAGCGACGCGGGACGGAAGGATCCAGAGACCCAGTACTTC
CDR3aa: CASSDAGRKDPETQYF
abundance: -
d_gene: -
j_gene: TRBJ2-5
v_gene: TRBV7-9

CDR3nt: TGTGCCAGCAACCTCGACAGACTGAACACTGAAGCTTTCTTT
CDR3aa: CASNLDRLNTEAFF
abundance: few
d_gene: -
j_gene: TRBJ1-1
v_gene: TRBV5-6

CDR3nt: TGTGCCAGCAGCTTTAGGTCCGGGTCCTACGAGCAGTACTTC
CDR3aa: CASSFRSGSYEQYF
abundance: few
d_gene: -
j_gene: TRBJ2-7
v_gene: TRBV7-9

CDR3nt: TGTGCCAGCGGCGGGAGCCCGGGCAATGAGCAGTTCTTC
CDR3aa: CASGGSPGNEQFF
abundance: many
d_gene: TRBD2
j_gene: TRBJ2-1
v_gene: TRBV7-2

CDR3nt: TGTGCCATCAGTGAAGTTAGGGGCGCCCATAATTCACCCCTCCACTTT
CDR3aa: CAISEVRGAHNSPLHF
abundance: -
d_gene: -
j_gene: TRBJ1-6
v_gene: TRBV10-3

CDR3nt: TGCAGTGCTAGAGGGCCCAGGGAGTTGGACACTGAAGCTTTCTTT
CDR3aa: CSARGPRELDTEAFF
abundance: many
d_gene: -
j_gene: TRBJ1-1
v_gene: TRBV20-1

CDR3nt: TGTGCCAGCAGTTACTCAGGACAGGGGGCGTACAATGAGCAGTTCTTC
CDR3aa: CASSYSGQGAYNEQFF
abundance: many
d_gene: TRBD1
j_gene: TRBJ2-1
v_gene: TRBV6-5

CDR3nt: TGTGCCAGTAGGTGGGGGCAGGGGTATTCACCCCTCCACTTT
CDR3aa: CASRWGQGYSPLHF
abundance: few
d_gene: -
j_gene: TRBJ1-6
v_gene: TRBV19

CDR3nt: TGCAGTGCTACGGGGATCAACAATGAGCAGTTCTTC
CDR3aa: CSATGINNEQFF
abundance: many
d_gene: -
j_gene: TRBJ2-1
v_gene: TRBV20-1

CDR3nt: TGTGCCAGCAGGACGATAGCGGGATTCTACAATGAGCAGTTCTTC
CDR3aa: CASRTIAGFYNEQFF
abundance: many
d_gene: TRBD2
j_gene: TRBJ2-1
v_gene: TRBV11-2

CDR3nt: TGTGCCAGCAGCCAAGTTAGCGGCTCCTACAATGAGCAGTTCTTC
CDR3aa: CASSQVSGSYNEQFF
abundance: many
d_gene: -
j_gene: TRBJ2-1
v_gene: TRBV14

CDR3nt: TGCAGTGCTAGTGCCTCGAGCAATCAGCCCCAGCATTTT
CDR3aa: CSASASSNQPQHF
abundance: many
d_gene: -
j_gene: TRBJ1-5
v_gene: TRBV20-1

CDR3nt: TGCAGTGCTCAAACCACAGGCGGGGCTGGGACTGAAGCTTTCTTT
CDR3aa: CSAQTTGGAGTEAFF
abundance: few
d_gene: -
j_gene: TRBJ1-1
v_gene: TRBV20-1

CDR3nt: TGTGCCAGTCGAGGGGAAAACCGCAATCAGCCCCAGCATTTT
CDR3aa: CASRGENRNQPQHF
abundance: few
d_gene: -
j_gene: TRBJ1-5
v_gene: TRBV28

CDR3nt: TGCAGTGCTAGACCGACAGGCATAAATCAGCCCCAGCATTTT
CDR3aa: CSARPTGINQPQHF
abundance: many
d_gene: -
j_gene: TRBJ1-5
v_gene: TRBV20-1

CDR3nt: TGTGCCAGCAGCTCTACAGGGGGCGGAGCTTTCTTT
CDR3aa: CASSSTGGGAFF
abundance: -
d_gene: TRBD1
j_gene: TRBJ1-1
v_gene: TRBV7-2

CDR3nt: TGTGCCAGCAACCCGGGACACCGATACCAAGAGACCCAGTACTTC
CDR3aa: CASNPGHRYQETQYF
abundance: many
d_gene: -
j_gene: TRBJ2-5
v_gene: TRBV11-2

CDR3nt: TGTGCCAGCAGACTTGGGCAGGAGCAGTACTTC
CDR3aa: CASRLGQEQYF
abundance: many
d_gene: -
j_gene: TRBJ2-7
v_gene: TRBV28

CDR3nt: TGTGCCAGCAGCCAAGGAGGGTTCTCCTACGAGCAGTACTTC
CDR3aa: CASSQGGFSYEQYF
abundance: few
d_gene: -
j_gene: TRBJ2-7
v_gene: TRBV3-1

CDR3nt: TGTGCCAGCAGTGTGACTAGCATTGAGCAGTTCTTC
CDR3aa: CASSVTSIEQFF
abundance: many
d_gene: TRBD2
j_gene: TRBJ2-1
v_gene: TRBV2

CDR3nt: TGCGCCAGCAGAGGGGAATTTGGTGGCTACACCTTC
CDR3aa: CASRGEFGGYTF
abundance: few
d_gene: -
j_gene: TRBJ1-2
v_gene: TRBV5-1

CDR3nt: TGTGCCAGCAGCGTAAACACAGCCTTCGGCGAGACCCAGTACTTC
CDR3aa: CASSVNTAFGETQYF
abundance: few
d_gene: -
j_gene: TRBJ2-5
v_gene: TRBV9

CDR3nt: TGTGCCACCAGGGCAGCTAGCACCGGGGAGCTGTTTTTT
CDR3aa: CATRAASTGELFF
abundance: few
d_gene: -
j_gene: TRBJ2-2
v_gene: TRBV15

CDR3nt: TGTGCCAGCAGCTTACTAGCGTTGGGGACAGATACGCAGTATTTT
CDR3aa: CASSLLALGTDTQYF
abundance: many
d_gene: -
j_gene: TRBJ2-3
v_gene: TRBV11-2